These 9 T cell receptor beta chains originate from one sample sequenced in a study of PD-L1 blockade in urothelial cancer. Method: immunoSEQ multiplex PCR; TCRdb's copy keeps in-frame clones and lacks some. Of tens of thousands of clones listed, around 74% are singletons. Time point given: pretreatment peripheral blood. The sample here was PBMCs, taken around atezolizumab (anti-PD-L1) treatment. Receptor source: a man in his sixties or seventies with urothelial cancer.

This CDR3 reads CASSGSYHYGYTF. The CDR3, as DNA: TGCGCCAGCAGTGGCAGTTACCACTATGGCTACACCTTC. The rearrangement links TRBV10-2 to TRBJ1-2; no clear D. The CDR3 has 13 amino acids. Germline assignment: CDR1 WSHSY and CDR2 SAAADI. Trimming took 4 bases from V and 3 from J, leaving 9 bases between them.

The genes are TRBV7-9 and TRBJ2-7; D not resolved. Deletions cut 4 bases from V and 2 bases from J, with 3 bases between. Germline V gene sequence: CDR1 SEHNR, CDR2 FQNEAQ (reference sequence). CDR3 length: 11 residues. DNA of the CDR3: TGTGCCAGCAGCTCCACCTACGAGCAGTACTTC. It codes for CASSSTYEQYF.

Notes on this clone: The DNA is left out, because the CDR3 cannot be placed on it with certainty; the CDR3 is given as TCRdb lists it. The CDR3: CASSLYANWGQGSPHF. J is TRBJ2-4 and V is TRBV28; the D call TRBD1 from the table was never checked on the DNA. The germline gives CDR1 MDHEN, CDR2 SYDVKM. The CDR3 spans 16 amino acids, including both terminal residues.

V gene TRBV5-4 combines with J gene TRBJ2-1; 12 nucleotides align to TRBD2. The CDR3 totals 13 residues. V lost 0 bases to trimming and J lost 15 bases; unmatched junction nucleotides: 4. The V gene's germline CDR1 is SGHNT and CDR2 YYREEE (reference sequence). CDR3 protein: CASSLGLAGETFF. For the CDR3, the DNA is TGTGCCAGCAGCTTGGGACTAGCGGGAGAGACGTTCTTC.

This clone was counted between two and nine times. CDR3 residues: CASSQDPLGSYNEQFF. The CDR3 DNA sequence: TGCGCCAGCAGCCAGGATCCACTAGGGTCCTACAATGAGCAGTTCTTC. This rearrangement joins TRBV4-1 to TRBJ2-1; a weak D match, TRBD2 (5 bases). Germline CDR1 and CDR2: MGHRA and YSYEKL. V shed 3 bases and J shed 1 base, with 13 bases lying between them. The CDR3 spans 16 residues.

This clone was picked up a small number of times. The chain recombines TRBV5-1 with TRBJ2-5; 7 positions agree with TRBD1. This CDR3 has 15 residues. Germline CDR1 is SGHRS and CDR2 is YFSETQ. V trimming: 1 base; J trimming: 2 bases; junction bases outside the gene matches: 5. CDR3 in amino acids: CASSLMGQPQETQYF. The CDR3 coding sequence is TGCGCCAGCAGCTTGATGGGACAGCCACAAGAGACCCAGTACTTC. Full variable domain (rest looked up from reference TRBV5-1 and TRBJ2-5): KAGVTQTPRYLIKTRGQQVTLSCSPISGHRSVSWYQQTPGQGLQFLFEYFSETQRNKGNFPGRFSGRQFSNSRSEMNVSTLELGDSALYLCASSLMGQPQETQYFGPGTRLLVL.

The chain uses TRBV5-1 and TRBJ2-3; D unclear. This CDR3 is built from 12 residues. With 0 bases removed from V and 5 bases from J, the gap between germline ends came to 4 bases. Germline V gives CDR1 SGHRS, CDR2 YFSETQ. The CDR3 is CASSLDIDTQYF. CDR3 coding DNA: TGCGCCAGCAGCTTGGATATAGATACGCAGTATTTT.

This clone was recorded only once. The rearrangement uses TRBV2 and TRBJ1-3, with TRBD1 as a possible D gene (5 bases). The V gene's germline CDR1 is SNHLY and CDR2 FYNNEI. V gave up 6 bases and J gave up 0 bases, with 9 bases separating them. CDR3 size: 14 residues. CDR3 nucleotide sequence: TGTGCCAGCAGGACAGACCTCTCTGGAAACACCATATATTTT. Protein: CASRTDLSGNTIYF.

The CDR3 here is CATSRFTVWGPKTQYF. The CDR3 nucleotides read TGTGCCACCAGCAGATTCACGGTGTGGGGCCCAAAGACCCAGTACTTC. The V gene is TRBV15, the J gene TRBJ2-5; D is possibly TRBD1 (5 bases). The CDR3 is 16 amino acids. Germline loops: CDR1 LNHNV, CDR2 YYDKDF (reference sequence). Trimming cost V 2 bases and J 6 bases, with 19 bases left between them.